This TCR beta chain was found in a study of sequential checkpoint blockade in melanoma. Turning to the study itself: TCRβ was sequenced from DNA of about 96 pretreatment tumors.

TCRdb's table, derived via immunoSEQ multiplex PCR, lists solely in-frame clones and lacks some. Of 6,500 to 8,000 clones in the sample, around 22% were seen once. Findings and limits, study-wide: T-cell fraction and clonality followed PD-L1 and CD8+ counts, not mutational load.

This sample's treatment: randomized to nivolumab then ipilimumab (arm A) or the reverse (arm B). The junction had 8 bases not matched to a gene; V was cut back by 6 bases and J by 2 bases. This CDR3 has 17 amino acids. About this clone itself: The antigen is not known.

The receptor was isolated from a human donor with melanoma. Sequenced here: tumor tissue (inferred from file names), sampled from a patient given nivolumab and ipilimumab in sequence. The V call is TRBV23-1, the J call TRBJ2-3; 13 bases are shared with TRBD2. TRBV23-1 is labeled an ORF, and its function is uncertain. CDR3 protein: CASSPELAGGPTDTQYF. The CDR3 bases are TGCGCCAGCAGCCCGGAACTAGCGGGAGGGCCCACAGATACGCAGTATTTT.